This paragraph reports one T cell receptor beta chain. This sample is drawn from a study of control samples from healthy donors and cancer patients. Produced via immunoSEQ multiplex PCR; TCRdb's table is partial and in-frame only. This table holds roughly 40,000 clones, roughly 92% found once. The CDR3 loop spans 16 amino acids. Trimming left V 8 bases short and J 0 bases short, with 17 bases between. This sequence joins TRBV23-1 and TRBJ1-5; D not certain. TRBV23-1 is noted as an ORF with a role that remains uncertain. The TCR sequence derives from a woman between 50 and 59 years old in good health. Sequenced sample: blood. The CDR3 nucleotides read TGCGCCAGCCTGACCACGGGTTTCTATAGCAATCAGCCCCAGCATTTT. It codes for CASLTTGFYSNQPQHF.